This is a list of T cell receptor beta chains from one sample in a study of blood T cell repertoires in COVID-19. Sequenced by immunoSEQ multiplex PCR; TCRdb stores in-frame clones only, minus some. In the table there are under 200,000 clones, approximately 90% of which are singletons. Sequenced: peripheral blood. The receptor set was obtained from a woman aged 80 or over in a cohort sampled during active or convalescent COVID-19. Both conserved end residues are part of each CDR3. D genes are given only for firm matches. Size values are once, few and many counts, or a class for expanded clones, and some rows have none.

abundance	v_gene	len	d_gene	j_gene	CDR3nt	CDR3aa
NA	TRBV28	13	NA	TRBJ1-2	TGTGCCAGCAGTAGTCGGTCAGGCTATGGCTACACCTTC	CASSSRSGYGYTF
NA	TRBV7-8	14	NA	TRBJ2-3	TGTGCCAGCAGCCATAGGACAGACACAGATACGCAGTATTTT	CASSHRTDTDTQYF
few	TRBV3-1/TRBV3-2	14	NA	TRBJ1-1	TGTGCCAGCAGCCATCCCCAGGGGAACACTGAAGCTTTCTTT	CASSHPQGNTEAFF
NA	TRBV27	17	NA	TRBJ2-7	TGTGCCAGCAGTACACATAGACAGACATCAGGACACTACGAGCAGTACTTC	CASSTHRQTSGHYEQYF
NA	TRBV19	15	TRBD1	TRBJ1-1	TGTGCCAGTAGTGCGACAGGGGGAATGAACACTGAAGCTTTCTTT	CASSATGGMNTEAFF
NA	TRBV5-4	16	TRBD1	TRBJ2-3	TGTGCCAGCAGCCTATCCGGGACAGGGTCGGCAGATACGCAGTATTTT	CASSLSGTGSADTQYF
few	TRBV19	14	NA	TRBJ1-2	TGTGCCACTAGCAGGGAAGTATTAAACTATGGCTACACCTTC	CATSREVLNYGYTF
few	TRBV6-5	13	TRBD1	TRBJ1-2	TGTGCCATCCATAGGGACAGCGACTATGGCTACACCTTC	CAIHRDSDYGYTF
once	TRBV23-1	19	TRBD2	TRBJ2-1	TGCGCCAGCAGTCAGAAGGGGGCTAGCGGGAGGGCCGATGGCAATGAGCAGTTCTTC	CASSQKGASGRADGNEQFF
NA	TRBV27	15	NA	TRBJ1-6	TGTGCCAGCAGTTTCGGGCAGGGGAGTAATTCACCCCTCCACTTT	CASSFGQGSNSPLHF
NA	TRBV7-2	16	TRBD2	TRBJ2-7	TGTGCCAGCAGCTTAGGAAGGCGGGGGGGCGGCTACGAGCAGTACTTC	CASSLGRRGGGYEQYF
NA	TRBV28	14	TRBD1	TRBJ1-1	TGTGCCAGCAGTTTATCATCAGGGGGCACTGAAGCTTTCTTT	CASSLSSGGTEAFF
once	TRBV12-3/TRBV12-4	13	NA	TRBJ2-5	TGTGCCAGCAGTTTTACAGGCGAAGAGACCCAGTACTTC	CASSFTGEETQYF
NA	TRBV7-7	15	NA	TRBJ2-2	TGTGCTAGCAGCCCACAACAGGGAATCCCCGGGGAGCTGTTTTTT	CASSPQQGIPGELFF
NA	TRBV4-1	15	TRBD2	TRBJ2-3	TGCGCCAGCAGTCGAACTAGCGGGAGTATAGATACGCAGTATTTT	CASSRTSGSIDTQYF
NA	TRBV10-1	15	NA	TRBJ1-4	TGCGCCAGCAGTGAGTGGAGGGGCGCGGGCGAAAAACTGTTTTTT	CASSEWRGAGEKLFF
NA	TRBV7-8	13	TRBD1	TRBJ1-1	TGTGCCAGCAGTCGGACAGGGGGCACTGAAGCTTTCTTT	CASSRTGGTEAFF
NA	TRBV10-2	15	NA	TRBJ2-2	TGCGCCAGCAGTGAGGTCGAGGGTGGCACCGGGGAGCTGTTTTTT	CASSEVEGGTGELFF
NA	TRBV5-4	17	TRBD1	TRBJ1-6	TGTGCCAGCAGCTCAGCGACCGGGACAGCCAGAAATTCACCCCTCCACTTT	CASSSATGTARNSPLHF
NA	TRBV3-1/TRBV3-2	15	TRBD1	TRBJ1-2	TGTGCCAGCAGCCCCGGACAGGTTGGGGGATATGGCTACACCTTC	CASSPGQVGGYGYTF
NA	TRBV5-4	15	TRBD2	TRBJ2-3	TGTGCCAGCAGCTTGGATGGGGGGGGCACAGATACGCAGTATTTT	CASSLDGGGTDTQYF
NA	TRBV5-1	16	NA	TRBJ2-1	TGCGCCAGCAGCTTGAGGTCAGGGGCCCCCAACAATGAGCAGTTCTTC	CASSLRSGAPNNEQFF
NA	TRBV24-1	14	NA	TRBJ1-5	TGTGCCACCAGTGATTCACAGCCCAATCAGCCCCAGCATTTT	CATSDSQPNQPQHF
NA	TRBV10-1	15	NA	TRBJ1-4	TGCGCCAGCAGTGAGCAACGGGGGAATAATGAAAAACTGTTTTTT	CASSEQRGNNEKLFF
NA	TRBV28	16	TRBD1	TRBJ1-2	TGTGCCAGCATCCACGGACAGGGGGCGATCGGCTATGGCTACACCTTC	CASIHGQGAIGYGYTF
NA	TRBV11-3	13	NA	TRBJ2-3	TGTGCCAGCAGCTCGCGCGGCACAGATACGCAGTATTTT	CASSSRGTDTQYF
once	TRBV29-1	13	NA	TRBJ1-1	TGCAGCGTTGAGCGCAGTGAGGGCACTGAAGCTTTCTTT	CSVERSEGTEAFF
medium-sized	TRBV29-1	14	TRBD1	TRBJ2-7	TGCAGCGTTGCTAAGACAGGGGATTTTTACGAGCAGTACTTC	CSVAKTGDFYEQYF
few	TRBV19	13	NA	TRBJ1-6	TGTGCCACCAGGTCGGGGTCTAATTCACCCCTCCACTTT	CATRSGSNSPLHF
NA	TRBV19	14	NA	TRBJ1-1	TGTGCCAGTAGTATAGCGGGGATGAACACTGAAGCTTTCTTT	CASSIAGMNTEAFF
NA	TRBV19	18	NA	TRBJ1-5	TGTGCCAGTAGTATAGATCCCAGGGAGGATCGGAGAGGACAGCCCCAGCATTTT	CASSIDPREDRRGQPQHF
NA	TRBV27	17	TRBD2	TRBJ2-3	TGTGCCAGCAGTTTTTTGGAGCGGGGGGGCGATGCAGATACGCAGTATTTT	CASSFLERGGDADTQYF
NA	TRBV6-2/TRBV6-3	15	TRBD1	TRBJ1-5	TGTGCCAGCAGTCGACAGGGCAATAGCAATCAGCCCCAGCATTTT	CASSRQGNSNQPQHF
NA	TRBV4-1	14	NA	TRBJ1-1	TGCGCCAGCAGCCAAACGCTATGGAACACTGAAGCTTTCTTT	CASSQTLWNTEAFF
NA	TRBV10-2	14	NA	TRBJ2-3	TGCGCCAGCCTTGCCGGACAGAGCACAGATACGCAGTATTTT	CASLAGQSTDTQYF
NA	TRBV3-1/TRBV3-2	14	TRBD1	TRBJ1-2	TGTGCCAGCAGCCAAGGACAGGGCAACTATGGCTACACCTTC	CASSQGQGNYGYTF
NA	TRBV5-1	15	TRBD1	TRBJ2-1	TGCGCCAGCAGCTTGCCTCCAGGGGGCCACAATGAGCAGTTCTTC	CASSLPPGGHNEQFF
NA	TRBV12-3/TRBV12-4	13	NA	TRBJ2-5	TGTGCCAGCAGCCGCAGTCCCGCCAAGACCCAGTACTTC	CASSRSPAKTQYF
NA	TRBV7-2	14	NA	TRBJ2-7	TGTGCCAGCAGCCCGACAGGCTTGGACTACGAGCAGTACTTC	CASSPTGLDYEQYF
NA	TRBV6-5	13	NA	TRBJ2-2	TGTGCCAGCAGTTGGGGGGTGACCGGGGAGCTGTTTTTT	CASSWGVTGELFF
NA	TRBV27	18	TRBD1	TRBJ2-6	TGTGCCAGCAGTTTTAGGGGACAGGCAAACTCTGGGGCCAACGTCCTGACTTTC	CASSFRGQANSGANVLTF
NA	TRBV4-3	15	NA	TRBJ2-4	TGCGCCAGCAGCCACCGACTAGAAGGAAAAAACATTCAGTACTTC	CASSHRLEGKNIQYF
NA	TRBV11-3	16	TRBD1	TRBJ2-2	TGTGCCAGCAGCCAACCTGGACAGGGTGCGGTAGGGGAGCTGTTTTTT	CASSQPGQGAVGELFF
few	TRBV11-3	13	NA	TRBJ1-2	TGTGCCAGCAGCCGGACAGCGAACTATGGCTACACCTTC	CASSRTANYGYTF
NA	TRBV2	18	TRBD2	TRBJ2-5	TGTGCCAGCAGAGTTGGACTAGCGGGGGGGTTGGGGCAAGAGACCCAGTACTTC	CASRVGLAGGLGQETQYF
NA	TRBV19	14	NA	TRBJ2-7	TGTGCCAGTAGTATAGTTCGGGGTGCGGACGAGCAGTACTTC	CASSIVRGADEQYF
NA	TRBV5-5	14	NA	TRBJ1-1	TGTGCCAGCAGCTTGGCCTATGGGAACACTGAAGCTTTCTTT	CASSLAYGNTEAFF
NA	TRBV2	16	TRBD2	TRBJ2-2	TGTGCCAGCAGTAACTCCGGGTGGGAGGGCGTCGGGGAGCTGTTTTTT	CASSNSGWEGVGELFF
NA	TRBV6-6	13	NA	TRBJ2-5	TGTGCCAGCGGATTACAGGGTCTAGAGACCCAGTACTTC	CASGLQGLETQYF
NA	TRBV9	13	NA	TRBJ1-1	TGTGCCAGCAGCGTTACGGGGGGCACTGAAGCTTTCTTT	CASSVTGGTEAFF